These T cell receptor beta chains were read from a single sample in a study of blood T cell repertoires in COVID-19. Generated by immunoSEQ multiplex PCR, the TCRdb table keeps only in-frame clones and is missing some. The sample includes roughly 250,000 clones, about nine tenths of them seen just once. The material sequenced was PBMCs or T cells enriched from blood (not recorded which). The source is a man aged 45 to 65 who had been exposed to COVID-19. Both conserved end residues are part of each CDR3. Fields, in order: V gene, clone size, D gene, J gene, CDR3 DNA, CDR3 protein. The D gene is left open where the match is weak. Some rows have no size entry. The others give once, few or many, or a class for an expanded clone.

>TRBV6-6|once|TRBD1|TRBJ1-5
TGTGCCAGCAGTCGTGCCTTGACAGGGGCCGCCCCGGAGCCCCAGCATTTT
CASSRALTGAAPEPQHF
>TRBV11-3|few|NA|TRBJ1-4
TGTGCCAGCAGCCCCCTGACAGAGCAAAATGAAAAACTGTTTTTT
CASSPLTEQNEKLFF
>TRBV3-1/TRBV3-2|once|NA|TRBJ2-2
TGTGCCAGCAGCCAAGTCGTAGGACGGGAAAACACCGGGGAGCTGTTTTTT
CASSQVVGRENTGELFF
>TRBV6-1|NA|NA|TRBJ2-2
TGTGCCAGCAGTGAAAACAGGGCGGCCACCGGGGAGCTGTTTTTT
CASSENRAATGELFF
>TRBV18|NA|TRBD2|TRBJ2-1
TGTGCCAGCTCGCCCTCCGGGACTAGCGGGAGGGCCCCCAGTGAGCAGTTCTTC
CASSPSGTSGRAPSEQFF
>TRBV7-9|few|NA|TRBJ2-1
TGTGCCAGCAGCTTAGGAGGCTATGAGCAGTTCTTC
CASSLGGYEQFF
>TRBV5-1|NA|TRBD1|TRBJ1-1
TGCGCCAGCAGCCACGGGACAGGGTTAAACACTGAAGCTTTCTTT
CASSHGTGLNTEAFF
>TRBV5-1|NA|TRBD2|TRBJ2-1
TGCGCCAGCAGCTTGGTGGGAGGGCCTTTCAATGAGCAGTTCTTC
CASSLVGGPFNEQFF
>TRBV4-1|NA|TRBD2|TRBJ2-7
TGCGCCAGCAGCCAACCCGGGGGGTACTACGAGCAGTACTTC
CASSQPGGYYEQYF
>TRBV28|NA|NA|TRBJ2-7
TGTGCCAGCAGATATTCTCTCGACAGTTTCTACGAGCAGTACTTC
CASRYSLDSFYEQYF
>TRBV4-2|NA|TRBD1|TRBJ2-1
TGTGCCAGCAGCCCCCGAGACAGGGGTTACAATGAGCAGTTCTTC
CASSPRDRGYNEQFF
>TRBV18|once|TRBD1|TRBJ1-4
TGTGCCAGCTCACCCGACAGGGCCGAGGGAAAACTGTTTTTT
CASSPDRAEGKLFF
>TRBV11-2|NA|NA|TRBJ2-5
TGTGCCAGCAGCTTATATGAGACCCAGTACTTC
CASSLYETQYF
>TRBV19|NA|NA|TRBJ1-5
TGTGCCAGTTCGTTGGGACACGATAGCAATCAGCCCCAGCATTTT
CASSLGHDSNQPQHF
>TRBV19|NA|NA|TRBJ1-1
TGTGCCAGTAGTGCGGACACCGCGGGGACTGAAGCTTTCTTT
CASSADTAGTEAFF
>TRBV7-3|NA|TRBD2|TRBJ2-3
TGTGCCAGCAATTCGGGACTAGCGTTCTCCCGGCAGTATTTT
CASNSGLAFSRQYF
>TRBV5-1|NA|TRBD1|TRBJ2-2
TGCGCCAGCAGGACAGGGCGTATCGGGGAGCTGTTTTTT
CASRTGRIGELFF
>TRBV19|NA|NA|TRBJ1-2
TGTGCCAGTAGCCCAACAGGGAAGGTCGTTGGCTACACCTTC
CASSPTGKVVGYTF
>TRBV5-4|NA|TRBD1|TRBJ1-1
TGTGCCAGCAGACGGGGACAGGGGGAAATGAACACTGAAGCTTTCTTT
CASRRGQGEMNTEAFF
>TRBV9|NA|NA|TRBJ1-2
TGTGCCAGCAGCGTTGGGACAACGCGGGGCTACACCTTC
CASSVGTTRGYTF
>TRBV30|NA|NA|TRBJ2-4
TGTGCCTGGACCCCAGCGGAGGTGGCAGCCAAAAACATTCAGTACTTC
CAWTPAEVAAKNIQYF
>TRBV6-5|few|NA|TRBJ2-6
TGTGCCAGCAGTTACGCTCCCCTCGCGATCCTGACTTTC
CASSYAPLAILTF
>TRBV5-1|NA|NA|TRBJ2-7
TGCGCCAGCAGCCCATCAAATTTGGAGACCGAGCAGTACTTC
CASSPSNLETEQYF
>TRBV5-1|NA|NA|TRBJ1-3
TGCGCCAGCAGCTTGGGGCTGTCCTCTGGAAACACCATATATTTT
CASSLGLSSGNTIYF
>TRBV9|NA|TRBD1|TRBJ1-3
TGTGCCAGCAGCAGACAGACAGGGCCTGGAAACACCATATATTTT
CASSRQTGPGNTIYF
>TRBV24-1|NA|NA|TRBJ2-3
TGTGCCACTCAGGGGTCAAAAGGGGGGGGCACAGATACGCAGTATTTT
CATQGSKGGGTDTQYF
>TRBV7-2|NA|NA|TRBJ2-7
TGTGCCAGCAGCTCACCGGGAACCTCCTACGAGCAGTACTTC
CASSSPGTSYEQYF
>TRBV7-6|NA|NA|TRBJ2-1
TGTGCCAGCAGCCGTGGTAGCTACAATGAGCAGTTCTTC
CASSRGSYNEQFF
>TRBV28|NA|TRBD1|TRBJ2-2
TGTGCCAGCAGCCTCCGTACAGGGGAAGACACCGGGGAGCTGTTTTTT
CASSLRTGEDTGELFF
>TRBV2|NA|TRBD2|TRBJ2-1
TGTGCCAGCCGTTCTAGCGGGGGATACAATGAGCAGTTCTTC
CASRSSGGYNEQFF
>TRBV27|NA|TRBD1|TRBJ1-2
TGTGCCAGCAGTTCCCGGGACAGGGGGCCGGGAGGCTACACCTTC
CASSSRDRGPGGYTF
>TRBV20-1|NA|NA|TRBJ1-1
TGCAGTGCTAGCCGCCGGGAGAGGGCTTTCTTT
CSASRRERAFF
>TRBV9|NA|NA|TRBJ1-2
TGTGCCAGCAGCGGCGGACATGGCTATGGCTACACCTTC
CASSGGHGYGYTF
>TRBV28|NA|NA|TRBJ1-5
TGTGCCAGCAGTTTATGGAACAGGGTCTATAGCAATCAGCCCCAGCATTTT
CASSLWNRVYSNQPQHF
>TRBV7-6|NA|NA|TRBJ1-3
TGTGCCAGCAGCTTAAATTGGCCGTCTGGAAACACCATATATTTT
CASSLNWPSGNTIYF
>TRBV7-8|NA|NA|TRBJ1-1
TGTGCCAGCAGCCGGGGACACGAACTGAACACTGAAGCTTTCTTT
CASSRGHELNTEAFF
>TRBV5-1|NA|TRBD2|TRBJ2-7
TGCGCCAGCAGTTCTATAGCGGGGGGGCAAGAATTAACGGAGCAGTACTTC
CASSSIAGGQELTEQYF
>TRBV28|NA|TRBD1|TRBJ1-5
TGTGCCAGCAGACGTCATCAGGGGGCCACTCAGCCCCAGCATTTT
CASRRHQGATQPQHF
>TRBV11-2|NA|NA|TRBJ1-6
TGTGCCAGCAGCTACAATAATTCACCCCTCCACTTT
CASSYNNSPLHF
>TRBV12-5|NA|NA|TRBJ1-5
TGTGCTAGTGGTTTCCTACCGGACACGGATCCTAGCAATCAGCCCCAGCATTTT
CASGFLPDTDPSNQPQHF
>TRBV18|NA|TRBD1|TRBJ1-1
TGTGCCAGCTCACGAGAACAGGGGGCGCAGACTGAAGCTTTCTTT
CASSREQGAQTEAFF
>TRBV18|NA|NA|TRBJ1-1
TGTGCCAGCTGCCTTCAGCAGGGGCTGACTGAAGCTTTCTTT
CASCLQQGLTEAFF
>TRBV11-2|NA|TRBD2|TRBJ2-7
TGTGCCAGCAGCCAACGCAGCGGGGTAAACTACGAGCAGTACTTC
CASSQRSGVNYEQYF
>TRBV7-9|NA|TRBD1|TRBJ1-4
TGTGCCAGCAGCTCTAACAGACAGGGGAACGGACTGTTTTTT
CASSSNRQGNGLFF
>TRBV5-1|NA|NA|TRBJ1-2
TGCGCCAGCACCGAGGGAGTGGGGGCCGGTGGCTACACCTTC
CASTEGVGAGGYTF
>TRBV5-1|NA|TRBD1|TRBJ1-5
TGCGCCAGCAGTACAGGGGTGGATCAGCCCCAGCATTTT
CASSTGVDQPQHF
>TRBV28|NA|NA|TRBJ2-2
TGTGCCAGCAGTGTACCCGGGACACCCCCGCGAACCGGGGAGCTGTTTTTT
CASSVPGTPPRTGELFF
>TRBV28|NA|TRBD1|TRBJ1-2
TGTGCCAGCAGTCCCACGGGACAGGGGATTCCTCACTATGGCTACACCTTC
CASSPTGQGIPHYGYTF
>TRBV7-2|NA|NA|TRBJ1-2
TGTGCCAGCAGCTGGGGACACCTCAACTATGGCTACACCTTC
CASSWGHLNYGYTF
>TRBV7-3|NA|NA|TRBJ1-6
TGTGCCAGCAGCTTAACCACAGGGAGTAATTCACCCCTCCACTTT
CASSLTTGSNSPLHF
>TRBV15|NA|TRBD1|TRBJ1-5
TGTGCCACCAGCAGAGGGGGGACAGCCCTCGGGGATCAGCCCCAGCATTTT
CATSRGGTALGDQPQHF
>TRBV7-9|NA|NA|TRBJ2-5
TGTGCCAGCAGCCTGGAGGAGGGCCCTTGGACCCAGTACTTC
CASSLEEGPWTQYF